Detailed here is one TCR beta chain. Its antigen is currently unknown. The data derive from a study of T cell responses to AZD1222 COVID-19 vaccine. Findings and caveats of the study: A reported finding is that nearly half of spike-specific TCRs target unmutated variant regions. Dominant CD4 TCR responses targeted spike regions 160-218 and 743-854. The donor group comprised mostly white British people and more females; the analysis possibly underestimated clonal diversity.

The germline V and J ends were trimmed by 5 bases and 7 bases, with 20 bases remaining between them. The CDR3 has 16 amino acids. Germline V lookup: CDR1 MNHEY, CDR2 SMNVEV (reference sequence). Generated by immunoSEQ multiplex PCR, the TCRdb table keeps only in-frame clones and is missing some. The sample consists of 120,000 to 150,000 clones, more than 80% of them appearing once. The source was peripheral blood, collected on day 0 of AZD1222 vaccination. The chain combines TRBV27 with TRBJ1-4; TRBD1 is a possible D gene (6 bases). The clonotype was recovered from an adult in good health. The CDR3 loop is CASSIYGQSFGEKLFF. CDR3 coding DNA: TGTGCCAGCAGTATCTACGGACAGTCGTTCGGTGAAAAACTGTTTTTT.